A single sample gave rise to the 5 T cell receptor beta chains below, sequenced in a study of blood T cell repertoires in COVID-19. Profiling relied on immunoSEQ multiplex PCR, and the TCRdb table lists in-frame clones only, not all of them. The table has around 400,000 clones, nearly 90% seen once. Sequencing was performed on PBMCs or T cells enriched from blood (not recorded which). These TCRs come from a woman aged 25 to 39 who had recovered from COVID-19.

V usage is TRBV7-9 and J usage is TRBJ2-7, with TRBD2 as a possible D gene (5 bases). Trimming pared 1 base from V and 2 bases from J, leaving 9 bases between. The germline V gene encodes CDR1 SEHNR and CDR2 FQNEAQ (reference sequence). The CDR3 loop spans 14 amino acids. The CDR3 DNA reads TGTGCCAGCAGCTTAGTCGGGGTCCCCTACGAGCAGTACTTC. It specifies CASSLVGVPYEQYF.

V usage is TRBV3-1 (or the pseudogene TRBV3-2) and J usage is TRBJ2-7, with D perhaps TRBD2 (5 bases). Germline V gives CDR1 LGHDT, CDR2 YNNKEL (reference sequence). The length of the CDR3 is 15 residues. Trimming shortened V by 4 bases and J by 1 base, and 14 bases separated the two germline ends. The CDR3 bases are TGTGCCAGCAGCCCCCACGGGGTCCTATCCTACGAGCAGTACTTC. Encoded protein: CASSPHGVLSYEQYF.

The V gene is TRBV4-2, the J gene TRBJ2-7, with TRBD2 identical over 14 bases. The germline V gene encodes CDR1 LGHNA and CDR2 YNFKEQ. Germline trimming cut 4 bases from V and 2 bases from J; bases unmatched to any gene: 7. The CDR3 consists of 17 residues. CDR3 amino acids: CASSLQGTSGSPYEQYF. CDR3 bases: TGTGCCAGCAGCCTCCAAGGGACTAGCGGGAGCCCCTACGAGCAGTACTTC.

The V and J genes are TRBV19 and TRBJ2-1, with TRBD2 identical over 11 bases. This CDR3 comprises 16 residues. Germline loops: CDR1 LNHDA, CDR2 SQIVND (reference sequence). V shed 3 bases, J shed 13 bases, and the junction held 14 bases outside the gene matches. CDR3 sequence reads: CASSMVLAGVGREQFF. The CDR3 DNA reads as TGTGCCAGTAGTATGGTACTAGCGGGAGTTGGTCGGGAACAGTTCTTC.

The V and J genes are TRBV4-2 and TRBJ1-1, with D perhaps matching TRBD1 (6 bases). The length of the CDR3 is 12 residues. Germline values: CDR1 LGHNA, CDR2 YNFKEQ. Trimming left V 10 bases short and J 11 bases short, with 20 bases between. The CDR3 DNA reads as TGTGCCACCTGGGGGCGAAGGATAGTGGCTTTCTTT. Amino acid sequence: CATWGRRIVAFF.